One T cell receptor (beta chain) is described in this entry. This sample was included in a study of cytomegalovirus exposure and HLA in healthy donors. The CDR3 contains 13 residues. With 6 bases removed from V and 6 bases from J, the gap between germline ends came to 9 bases. Germline assignment: CDR1 SGHDN and CDR2 FVKESK. 60 Vbeta and 13 Jbeta primers were used in PCR. Clones were read by immunoSEQ multiplex PCR, and TCRdb kept only the in-frame ones, dropping some. Of roughly 140,000 clones in the sample, 82% were seen once. The J gene is TRBJ1-6, the V gene TRBV14; D unresolved. This clonotype originated in a woman between 50 and 59 years old in good health and CMV-seropositive. The sample consisted of PBMCs. The CDR3 nucleotides are TGTGCCAGCAGACTAAATCTTAATTCACCCCTCCACTTT. It specifies CASRLNLNSPLHF.